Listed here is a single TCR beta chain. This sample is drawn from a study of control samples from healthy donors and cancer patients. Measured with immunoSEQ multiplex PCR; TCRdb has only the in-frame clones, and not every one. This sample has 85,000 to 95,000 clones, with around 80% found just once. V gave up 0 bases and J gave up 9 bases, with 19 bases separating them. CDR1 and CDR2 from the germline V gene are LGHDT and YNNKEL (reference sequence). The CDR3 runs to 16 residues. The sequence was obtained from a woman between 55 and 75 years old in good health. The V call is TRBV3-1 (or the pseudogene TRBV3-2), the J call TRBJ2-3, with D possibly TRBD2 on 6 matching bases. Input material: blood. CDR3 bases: TGTGCCAGCAGCCAAGAAGGGGCGGGACCCCTCCGGACGCAGTATTTT. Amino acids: CASSQEGAGPLRTQYF.